What follows describes a single T cell receptor beta chain. The germline CDR1 and CDR2 sequences are MNHEY and SVGEGT. This CDR3 has 14 residues. The J segment lost 1 base and the V segment lost 5 bases, leaving 1 base of the junction unmatched. This sample stems from a study of blood T cell repertoires in COVID-19. Across the study: Researchers got acute and convalescent COVID-19 samples from the United States, Italy and Spain. PBMCs, B-cell-depleted T cells, or T cells were the source of the cDNA or gDNA that made up the material.

Authors' processing steps: Using reference gene primer amplification, nucleated cell counts were estimated. This table comes from immunoSEQ multiplex PCR, and its TCRdb copy is limited to in-frame clones, with some not included. From that table come the V and J calls and clone size; the DNA was used to work out D and trimming. The sample contains some 210,000 clones, 70% to 90% of which appear only once. The sample consisted of peripheral blood. The sequence was collected from a woman aged 40 to 49 who had recovered from COVID-19. This chain links TRBV6-2 or TRBV6-3 with TRBJ1-1, with 10 nucleotides matching TRBD1. In nucleotides, the CDR3 is TGTGCCAGCAGTCGGACAGGGGGGAACACTGAAGCTTTCTTT. Protein sequence: CASSRTGGNTEAFF.